Below, 31 T cell receptor beta chains from the same sample are listed, as sequenced in a study of shared clonotypes between healthy human individuals. The assay was immunoSEQ multiplex PCR, and TCRdb's table has in-frame clones only and misses some. The table shows approximately 650,000 clones, with roughly 96% occurring only once. Positive CCR7 selection of CD45RO-negative cells yielded the naive CD8 cells, and terminally differentiated effector memory CD45RA+ cells were excluded. Sequenced sample: naive CD8+ T cells sorted from blood. The receptor source for this set is a woman younger than 45 in good health.

This chain links TRBV19 with TRBJ2-2; D gene unclear. Between the trimmed V and J ends, which lost 10 bases and 2 bases, there was a span of 14 bases. This CDR3 is built from 14 residues. Germline V gene data show CDR1 as LNHDA and CDR2 as SQIVND (reference sequence). The CDR3 reads CATMPRTNTGELFF. The CDR3 DNA is TGTGCCACTATGCCACGAACCAACACCGGGGAGCTGTTTTTT.

V is TRBV5-1 and J is TRBJ2-4; no reliable D call. V dropped 2 bases and J dropped 0 bases, with 9 bases sitting between them. Germline V lookup: CDR1 SGHRS, CDR2 YFSETQ. The CDR3 loop spans 15 amino acids. In DNA form, the CDR3 reads TGCGCCAGCAGCTTACCACTCCTAGCCAAAAACATTCAGTACTTC. Translating gives CASSLPLLAKNIQYF. The entire variable domain, with the rest obtained from reference TRBV5-1 and TRBJ2-4, is as follows: KAGVTQTPRYLIKTRGQQVTLSCSPISGHRSVSWYQQTPGQGLQFLFEYFSETQRNKGNFPGRFSGRQFSNSRSEMNVSTLELGDSALYLCASSLPLLAKNIQYFGAGTRLSVL.

This chain uses TRBV6-1 with TRBJ2-2, with D tentatively TRBD1 or TRBD2 (6 bases each). The CDR3 loop spans 14 amino acids. Trimming removed 5 bases at V and 5 bases at J, with 12 bases between. CDR1 MNHNS and CDR2 SASEGT come from the germline V gene. DNA for the CDR3: TGTGCCAGCAGTTCCCGAGGGGGGACCGGGGAGCTGTTTTTT. Translated: CASSSRGGTGELFF.

V and J are TRBV27 and TRBJ2-7; D is possibly TRBD1 or TRBD2 (5 bases each). Between the trimmed V and J ends, which lost 5 bases and 5 bases, there was a span of 19 bases. This CDR3 spans 15 amino acids. Per the germline V gene, CDR1 is MNHEY and CDR2 is SMNVEV (reference sequence). CDR3 sequence reads: CASSGGLGLIHEQYF. In DNA form, the CDR3 reads TGTGCCAGCAGTGGGGGTCTGGGTTTGATCCACGAGCAGTACTTC.

V usage is TRBV6-5 and J usage is TRBJ2-7; no reliable D call. Per the germline V gene, CDR1 is MNHEY and CDR2 is SVGAGI. There are 11 residues in the CDR3. V lost 8 bases and J lost 1, with 6 bases in between. The CDR3 DNA sequence: TGTGCCAGCGGTCCGTCCTACGAGCAGTACTTC. It translates to CASGPSYEQYF.

The chain has TRBV5-6 and TRBJ2-1, with D uncertain. This CDR3 has 14 residues. Looked up from germline, CDR1 is SGHDT and CDR2 is YYEEEE. V was cut by 4 bases and J by 2 bases, with 10 bases left in between. The DNA of the CDR3 is TGTGCCAGCAGCCCCGACACCGCCTACAATGAGCAGTTCTTC. This gives the protein CASSPDTAYNEQFF.

The chain recombines TRBV19 with TRBJ2-2; D tentatively fits TRBD1 or TRBD2 (5 bases each). Trimming stripped 0 bases from V and 5 bases from J, with 13 bases between. The V gene's germline CDR1 is LNHDA and CDR2 SQIVND (reference sequence). The length of the CDR3 is 16 residues. CDR3 DNA: TGTGCCAGTAGTATAGATGGAGAGGGGCCGACCGGGGAGCTGTTTTTT. Its translation is CASSIDGEGPTGELFF.

J is TRBJ2-3 and V is TRBV19; 7 nucleotides match TRBD2. Trimming removed 5 bases from V and 4 bases from J; junction bases left unmatched: 12. This CDR3 has 16 residues. Looked up from germline, CDR1 is LNHDA and CDR2 is SQIVND (reference sequence). The CDR3 coding sequence is TGTGCCAGTAGTGTGAAACTAGCGTCAATATCAGATACGCAGTATTTT. Protein sequence: CASSVKLASISDTQYF. Drawing the rest from reference TRBV19 and TRBJ2-3, the complete variable domain is DGGITQSPKYLFRKEGQNVTLSCEQNLNHDAMYWYRQDPGQGLRLIYYSQIVNDFQKGDIAEGYSVSREKKESFPLTVTSAQKNPTAFYLCASSVKLASISDTQYFGPGTRLTVL.

The chain carries TRBV4-2 and TRBJ1-1, with 8 bases aligning to TRBD1. This CDR3 has 15 residues. Trimming removed 3 bases from V and 5 bases from J; junction bases left unmatched: 8. Per the germline V gene, CDR1 is LGHNA and CDR2 is YNFKEQ. The CDR3 sequence is CASSQVPGGLTEAFF. In DNA form, the CDR3 reads TGTGCCAGCAGCCAGGTTCCAGGGGGCTTAACTGAAGCTTTCTTT.

This clone has just a few counts. The chain recombines TRBV19 with TRBJ2-2, with D perhaps assigned TRBD1 or TRBD2 (6 bases each). Germline CDR1 is LNHDA and CDR2 is SQIVND (reference sequence). The CDR3 extends over 14 amino acids. Trimming took off 0 bases at V and 7 bases at J, with 9 bases between the two ends. Written as DNA, the CDR3 is TGTGCCAGTAGTATAGACAGGGGAGGCGGGGAGCTGTTTTTT. This codes for CASSIDRGGGELFF.

The J gene is TRBJ2-3, the V gene TRBV7-3, with D perhaps TRBD1 or TRBD2 (5 bases each). The CDR3 contains 16 residues. Trimming left V 2 bases short and J 5 bases short, with 17 bases between. CDR1 is SGHTA and CDR2 is FQGTGA in the germline V gene. The CDR3, as DNA: TGTGCCAGCAGCTTAGTGCCGGGAAGGGGTGTAGATACGCAGTATTTT. Its protein product is CASSLVPGRGVDTQYF.

V gene TRBV27 combines with J gene TRBJ2-7, with D perhaps being TRBD1 or TRBD2 (5 bases each). This CDR3 is 11 amino acids long. Germline lookup yields CDR1 MNHEY and CDR2 SMNVEV (reference sequence). V was cut by 8 bases and J by 4 bases, with 9 bases left in between. CDR3 loop: CASGTVYEQYF. The CDR3 nucleotides read TGTGCCAGCGGGACGGTATACGAGCAGTACTTC.

The V gene is TRBV6-9, the J gene TRBJ2-7, with D hard to call. The CDR3 has 11 residues. Trimming stripped 9 bases from V and 7 bases from J, with 13 bases between. The germline gives CDR1 MNHGY, CDR2 SVAAGI. The CDR3 coding sequence is TGTGCCAGAACACCAATGGGGGAGCAGTACTTC. As protein: CARTPMGEQYF.

J is TRBJ1-1 and V is TRBV27; unclear D gene. The germline V gene encodes CDR1 MNHEY and CDR2 SMNVEV (reference sequence). With 6 bases removed from V and 2 bases from J, the gap between germline ends came to 10 bases. The CDR3 is 13 residues long. The CDR3 DNA follows: TGTGCCAGCAGAAACAGAGAAAACACTGAAGCTTTCTTT. It specifies CASRNRENTEAFF.

The CDR3 nucleotides are TGTGCCAGCAGCTTACTAACTCCTTCTAAGTACCAAGAGACCCAGTACTTC. Residues: CASSLLTPSKYQETQYF. V gene TRBV7-6 combines with J gene TRBJ2-5, with D unclear. Germline V gene data show CDR1 as SGHVS and CDR2 as FNYEAQ. This CDR3 is 17 amino acids long. Trimming took off 2 bases at V and 0 bases at J, with 16 bases between the two ends.

The V and J genes are TRBV7-6 and TRBJ2-1, with TRBD2 matching over 7 bases. Germline V CDR1 and CDR2: SGHVS, FNYEAQ. V lost 5 bases to trimming and J lost 4 bases; unmatched junction nucleotides: 11. This CDR3 region has 16 residues. The CDR3 bases are TGTGCCAGCAGCGATCATTGGGGCGGGAGATACAATGAGCAGTTCTTC. Translated: CASSDHWGGRYNEQFF.

This chain joins TRBV5-4 and TRBJ2-3, with D perhaps matching TRBD2 (6 bases). The CDR3 has 18 residues. Germline loops: CDR1 SGHNT, CDR2 YYREEE (reference sequence). V lost 1 base to trimming and J lost 2 bases, with 20 bases between them. CDR3: CASSLSGYGEVYTDTQYF. CDR3 DNA: TGTGCCAGCAGCTTGAGTGGTTACGGGGAGGTTTACACAGATACGCAGTATTTT. Full variable domain (remainder filled in from reference TRBV5-4 and TRBJ2-3): ETGVTQSPTHLIKTRGQQVTLRCSSQSGHNTVSWYQQALGQGPQFIFQYYREEENGRGNFPPRFSGLQFPNYSSELNVNALELDDSALYLCASSLSGYGEVYTDTQYFGPGTRLTVL.

This chain uses TRBV27 with TRBJ1-1; no clear D. The CDR3 has 13 amino acids. V was pared by 3 bases and J by 5 bases, with 10 bases between. Germline V gene sequence: CDR1 MNHEY, CDR2 SMNVEV (reference sequence). The CDR3, as DNA: TGTGCCAGCAGTTTGATCCTTGGGACTGAAGCTTTCTTT. Its translation: CASSLILGTEAFF.

The rearrangement joins TRBV9 to TRBJ2-6; D possibly corresponds to TRBD1 (6 bases). CDR1 and CDR2 from the germline V gene are SGDLS and YYNGEE. V was cut by 4 bases and J by 0 bases, with 8 bases left in between. The CDR3 extends over 15 amino acids. The CDR3 region has the DNA TGTGCCAGCAGCACGACAGGCTCTGGGGCCAACGTCCTGACTTTC. The encoded protein is CASSTTGSGANVLTF. The full variable domain, its missing parts supplied by reference TRBV9 and TRBJ2-6, is DSGVTQTPKHLITATGQRVTLRCSPRSGDLSVYWYQQSLDQGLQFLIQYYNGEERAKGNILERFSAQQFPDLHSELNLSSLELGDSALYFCASSTTGSGANVLTFGAGSRLTVL.

The chain carries TRBV11-2 and TRBJ2-1; D unclear. The CDR3 extends over 11 amino acids. Germline V CDR1 and CDR2: SGHAT, FQNNGV. Trimming cost V 8 bases and J 1 base, with 3 bases left between them. CDR3 bases: TGTGCCAGCGCATCCTACAATGAGCAGTTCTTC. This translates into CASASYNEQFF. The full variable domain, with the rest looked up from reference TRBV11-2 and TRBJ2-1, is EAGVAQSPRYKIIEKRQSVAFWCNPISGHATLYWYQQILGQGPKLLIQFQNNGVVDDSQLPKDRFSAERLKGVDSTLKIQPAKLEDSAVYLCASASYNEQFFGPGTRLTVL.

The gene calls are TRBV7-9 and TRBJ2-5; maybe TRBD2 (6 bases). The end of the DNA aligns better with TRBJ2-7, so the J call may be wrong. The germline V gene encodes CDR1 SEHNR and CDR2 FQNEAQ (reference sequence). This CDR3 contains 13 residues. CDR3 sequence: CASSFGSSYEQYF. As DNA, the CDR3 is TGTGCCAGCAGCTTCGGGAGCTCCTACGAGCAGTACTTC.

The chain carries TRBV27 and TRBJ2-2; TRBD2 might be the D (5 bases). Trimming shortened V by 5 bases and J by 7 bases, and 23 bases separated the two germline ends. The germline gives CDR1 MNHEY, CDR2 SMNVEV (reference sequence). The CDR3 length is 17 residues. CDR3 DNA: TGTGCCAGCAGTCCCTGGGGAGAGGTAGGGTCGCACGGGGAGCTGTTTTTT. Residues: CASSPWGEVGSHGELFF.

This clone was observed a few times. The chain is built from TRBV19 and TRBJ1-5; D possibly corresponds to TRBD1 (6 bases). The ends were cut back, 1 base at V and 1 base at J, with 11 bases in the middle. Germline CDR1 reads LNHDA; CDR2 reads SQIVND (reference sequence). CDR3 length equals 16 residues. The CDR3 DNA reads TGTGCCAGTAGTATAGTGGGGGGCGGGAGCAATCAGCCCCAGCATTTT. It specifies CASSIVGGGSNQPQHF.

The chain couples TRBV11-1 to TRBJ2-1, with TRBD2 matching 10 bases. V was clipped by 5 bases and J by 4 bases; unmatched bases: 8. Germline CDR1 SGHAT, CDR2 FQDESV (reference sequence). The CDR3 covers 16 residues. Here the CDR3 reads CASSPTSGESYNEQFF. Written as DNA, the CDR3 is TGTGCCAGCAGCCCCACTAGCGGGGAATCATACAATGAGCAGTTCTTC.

This chain joins TRBV9 and TRBJ2-6; D is perhaps TRBD1 (6 bases). Germline values: CDR1 SGDLS, CDR2 YYNGEE. Trimming cost V 4 bases and J 0 bases, with 14 bases left between them. This CDR3 contains 17 residues. Here the CDR3 reads CASSSGQYSSGANVLTF. In DNA form, the CDR3 reads TGTGCCAGCAGCTCCGGACAGTATTCCTCTGGGGCCAACGTCCTGACTTTC.

The chain links TRBV4-1 to TRBJ2-7; D may be TRBD1 or TRBD2 (6 bases each). The CDR3 sequence is 15 residues long. Germline loops: CDR1 MGHRA, CDR2 YSYEKL. V was cut by 1 base and J by 2 bases, with 12 bases left in between. In DNA, the CDR3 is TGCGCCAGCAGCCAAGGGGGGGCTGTCGCCTACGAGCAGTACTTC. It specifies CASSQGGAVAYEQYF.

J is TRBJ2-1 and V is TRBV5-1, with 9 bases fitting TRBD2. The CDR3 spans 16 residues. The V segment lost 0 bases and the J segment 0 bases; nucleotides outside the gene matches: 1. Germline CDR1 is SGHRS and CDR2 is YFSETQ. CDR3 region: CASSLELAGSYNEQFF. In nucleotides, the CDR3 is TGCGCCAGCAGCTTGGAACTAGCGGGCTCCTACAATGAGCAGTTCTTC.

The CDR3 is CASSPASGRTSYEQYF. CDR3 DNA sequence: TGCGCCAGCAGCCCAGCGTCCGGGAGAACCTCCTACGAGCAGTACTTC. The chain is built from TRBV5-1 and TRBJ2-7; D is possibly TRBD2 (6 bases). The CDR3 extends over 16 amino acids. The V end was cut by 4 bases, the J end by 0 bases, with 17 bases between. The germline V gene encodes CDR1 SGHRS and CDR2 YFSETQ.

CDR3 coding DNA: TGTGCCAGCAGCCGACTTCTAGCGGGAGGTGGGAATGAGCAGTTCTTC. Its protein is CASSRLLAGGGNEQFF. This rearrangement joins TRBV27 to TRBJ2-1, with 11 positions matching TRBD2. The germline V gene has CDR1 MNHEY and CDR2 SMNVEV (reference sequence). V shed 6 bases and J 7 bases; nucleotides not matched to a gene: 11. This CDR3 has 16 residues.

This rearrangement joins TRBV13 to TRBJ2-6; D tentatively reads TRBD1 or TRBD2 (5 bases each). Germline V gene lookup returns CDR1 PRHDT and CDR2 FYEKMQ (reference sequence). V lost 2 bases to trimming and J lost 2 bases, with 10 bases between them. This CDR3 is 16 amino acids long. CDR3 coding DNA: TGTGCCAGCAGCTTATCAGGGAGAGCTGGGGCCAACGTCCTGACTTTC. Translating gives CASSLSGRAGANVLTF.

CDR3 amino acids: CASVGQGALGTEAFF. The CDR3 DNA sequence: TGTGCCAGCGTGGGACAGGGGGCGCTTGGGACTGAAGCTTTCTTT. The chain has TRBV2 and TRBJ1-1; 12 nucleotides align to TRBD1. Trimming cost V 8 bases and J 5 bases; bases outside gene matches: 9. Germline V gene sequence: CDR1 SNHLY, CDR2 FYNNEI. The length of the CDR3 is 15 residues.